This record concerns one TCR beta chain sequence. The data belong to a study of T cells after yellow fever vaccination. TCRdb redid the calling of the 5' RACE reads with MiXCR, one entry per CDR3 protein. The table records about 340,000 distinct CDR3 sequences, approximately 4.2% of them present only once. Sequenced material: PBMCs, taken 5 days after the yellow fever booster vaccination. The receptor comes from a man between 18 and 29 years old who received the YFV17D yellow fever vaccine.

This chain's CDR3 is CASSLSSDGYYGYTF. DNA of the CDR3: TGTGCCAGCAGCTTAAGTTCGGACGGATACTATGGCTACACCTTC. This chain uses TRBV7-3 with TRBJ1-2, with D unresolved. The ends were cut back, 1 base at V and 3 bases at J, with 12 bases in the middle. The CDR3 runs 15 residues. The V gene's germline CDR1 is SGHTA and CDR2 FQGTGA.